Given below is one T cell receptor beta chain in context. Its antigen specificity is not known. No base quality information exists; no much larger clone differs at one position. Libraries were made using the immunoSEQ multiplex PCR assay. For the multiplex PCR, a mixture combining 60 forward primers for TCR Vbeta segments and 13 reverse primers for TCR Jbeta segments was used. The CDR3 region of rearranged TCR beta genes was amplified from genomic DNA by a multiplex PCR assay. The Illumina HiSeq System was used to sequence the amplified TCR beta libraries as 87-base-pair reads. As for the authors' bioinformatics: A later analysis counted tens of millions of unique TCR beta chains across the 666 repertoires, and roughly 10 million of these chains were shared by at least two donors. Raw reads were error-corrected and collapsed into unique sequences by a nearest-neighbor algorithm in which closely related sequences were merged to remove PCR and sequencing errors. Alignment of CDR3 sequences to IMGT reference sequences was used to assign V, D and J gene segments. For a sequence to be retained, a match of at least six nucleotides to both a V gene segment and a J gene segment was required. A rearrangement was called productive if the CDR3 had no stop codons and remained in frame with V and J, and every other rearrangement was called non-productive. Following IMGT convention, CDR3 was defined as the stretch from the second conserved V-encoded cysteine up to the conserved J-encoded phenylalanine. In an earlier analysis of 500 to 650 of the donors, sequences lacking an unambiguous match to a single V gene segment were excluded. In an earlier analysis of approximately 550 of the donors, V segments were called functional above 56.7% productive rearrangements and were called segregating when the between-donor standard deviation exceeded 5%. A statistical classification framework was built to diagnose cytomegalovirus status from the catalog of TCR beta chain sequences. A later analysis assigned V and J genes by comparing TCR nucleotide sequences with IMGT/GENE-DB human TR gene sequences. Using the TCRdist pipeline, a later analysis assigned CDR3 sequences along with most-parsimonious VDJ recombination scenarios. A later analysis defined each TCR beta chain by its CDR3 amino acid sequence plus V-gene family, and excluded reads lacking a unique V-gene family. As a way to deal with suspected cross-contamination and a sequencing artifact, a later analysis dropped approximately 570 nucleotide sequences that were highly shared and had low generation probability. In a later analysis, a clonal expansion index was calculated for each public chain from normalized within-repertoire ranks of inferred template counts. In a later analysis, generation probabilities were computed with a VDJ recombination model fitted to out-of-frame rearrangements, and the resulting probabilities were checked against IGoR. In a later analysis, hypergeometric tests were used to score TCR-TCR, TCR-HLA and TCR-CMV co-occurrence, with a repertoire-size bias correction applied to TCR pairs. In a later analysis, false discovery rates were estimated by permuting HLA or CMV assignments 20 times. In a later analysis, co-occurring TCRs were grouped with DBSCAN, and TCRdist sequence similarity was added when clustering was performed within HLA-allele-positive subsets. For co-occurrence clustering, repertoires with fewer than 30,000 or more than 120,000 public chains were excluded, along with five repertoires with anomalous nucleotide sharing. The clones in this table, taken by TCRdb from immuneACCESS, are in-frame only. Not every clone is retained; where verified, under half of the shortfall comes from an unresolved V gene, and the cause of the rest is unknown. That table is the source of V, J and clone size, and D and trimming were worked out from the DNA. The sample table contains about 170,000 clones; only one count was recorded for around three quarters of them. The ten top clones hold 1% of the sample.

The cohort consisted of approximately 690 healthy bone marrow donors. At the time of sampling, all cohort members were nominally healthy, though unrecorded immune exposures were likely present. The donor tested CMV seropositive, placing the donor among the roughly 300 seropositive members of the cohort. A peripheral blood sample was provided by each donor, and peripheral blood mononuclear cells were used for TCR beta sequencing. The Qiagen DNeasy Blood Extraction Kit was used to extract genomic DNA from the blood cell samples. This specimen comes from a study of cytomegalovirus exposure and HLA in healthy donors (dated by TCRdb to about 2017). At the level of the whole study: In an earlier analysis of 550 to 750 of the donors, 250 to 350 Gb of sequence data and 100 million or so unique TCR beta sequences from 150 million to 200 million T cells were reported. An early release that covered about 640 HLA-typed donors contained 300 to 350 gigabases of sequencing data and 85 million to 100 million unique TCR sequences. Of the 398 genotyped donors, around 81% fell in the genetic ancestry cluster associated with self-reported Caucasian donors. The study aimed to test whether signatures of past pathogen exposure could be identified by cataloging public T cell receptors. The T cell repertoires of under 700 subjects were profiled by immunosequencing and related to cytomegalovirus serostatus. Along with the approximately 650-subject first cohort, a separate validation cohort of around 110 different subjects was used. High-throughput TCR immunosequencing, statistical association of individual TCRs with disease status, and machine learning were combined to predict cytomegalovirus infection status. In a later analysis, previously published TCR beta repertoires from hundreds of donors were re-analyzed and high-resolution HLA genotyping was added so that TCR occurrence patterns could be studied. Rather than drawing on any new phenotypic data, the later analysis identified candidate immune exposures from TCR beta sequences and the way those sequences occurred across donors. In an earlier analysis of about 590 of the donors, high-throughput TCR beta sequencing was used to judge whether each TCR beta V gene segment behaved as functional or pseudogenic. Donor age, sex, ethnicity and CMV serostatus were compiled alongside the repertoire data. Genome-wide SNP genotypes for about 65% of the roughly 670 donors were used in a later genetic analysis, which treated that subset as a discovery cohort. All discovery cohort repertoires had been generated on a single sequencing platform. HLA typing included class I and class II loci at four-digit resolution. Typing coverage varied by locus: about 620-630 donors for A, B, C, DRB1 and DQB1; approximately 520 for DQA1; about 570 for DPA1; roughly 450 for DPB1. A few DR-DQ haplotypes were treated as single units for association and clustering because of strong linkage in the cohort. Among over 350 genotyped donors of the cohort, an average of roughly 240,000 unique TCR beta nucleotide sequences were sequenced per donor, roughly 18% of them non-productive.

Study-wide findings and limitations: Some IMGT-functional V segments, including TRBV6-2 and TRBV6-3, could not be distinguished by the 87-base-pair reads and were therefore excluded. Most CMV-associated TCR beta chains appeared to be HLA-restricted in a later analysis, and the HLA associations seemed to be driven largely by CMV exposure. When HLA alleles, especially DR and DQ, strongly co-occurred, TCR associations were difficult to assign to individual alleles. Across donors, most TCR sequences were observed very rarely, whereas some public TCRs were present in many individuals. A later analysis associated around 16,000 TCR beta sequences with specific HLA alleles at a false discovery rate of 0.05. A further reported finding was that TCR beta sequences accurately predicted the HLA-A and HLA-B alleles for most subjects in the first cohort. Three of the identified cytomegalovirus-associated TCR beta chains were confirmed in vitro to be specific for cytomegalovirus antigens. The sequencing pipeline was judged likely to have produced a cluster of highly shared sequence variants as a technical artifact. In a later analysis, the rate of TCR association differed among HLA loci, with DRB1 alleles having the most associated TCRs and HLA-C alleles having the fewest. Sequencing depth was assumed to be roughly uniform across donors in the presence/absence analyses, though that assumption may not hold. The study listed 164 TCR beta chains as associated with cytomegalovirus. A later analysis reported that several top co-occurrence clusters appeared linked to parvovirus B19, influenza, CMV and Epstein-Barr virus. The authors suggested that the approach could potentially be extended to other disease states and immunological phenotypes. V-gene and J-gene trimming of TCR beta chains was associated with a missense DCLRE1C variant in a later genetic analysis, and the association was replicated in an independent cohort. Because some donors lacked HLA typing at each locus, the association tests relied only on the typed subset. About 15 rarely observed V segments, including chromosome 9 orphons, were excluded from the earlier analysis of several hundred of the donors because counts were too low. In a later analysis, HLA-associated TCR beta chains showed more clonal expansion and lower generation probabilities than non-associated chains that were equally common. In this cohort, only TCR beta chains were sequenced, and detectable features were limited by the absence of alpha or paired-chain data. The only immune exposure information available for the cohort was CMV serostatus. A later genetic analysis reported fewer N-insertions in productive TCRs among donors in an Asian-associated ancestry cluster than the roughly 700-donor mean. In an earlier analysis of approximately 590 of the donors, most TCR beta V segments appeared in productive rearrangements about 87% or about 30% of the time, broadly matching IMGT annotations. In both the original and validation cohorts, the classifier was reported to diagnose cytomegalovirus status with high specificity and sensitivity. Correlated functional status among segregating V segments might be attributable to linkage disequilibrium, but an unknown experimental factor could not be ruled out.

Including cysteine and phenylalanine, the CDR3 has 13 amino acids. Left in the record is the CDR3 DNA by itself, 39 bases read in frame from the first base. V and J are truncated by 5 bases and 6 bases respectively, leaving an intervening sequence of 14 bases. Via the germline V gene, CDR1 is SNHLY and CDR2 FYNNEI. The TCR sequence derives from a woman aged 45 to 65 in good health and CMV-seropositive. The material sequenced was PBMCs. The chain joins TRBV2 to TRBJ2-7, with TRBD1 as a weak D call on 8 bases. CDR3 reads: CASSTQGGPEQYF. The DNA reads as follows: TGTGCCAGCAGTACACAGGGGGGGCCCGAGCAGTACTTC.